This T cell receptor (beta chain) was identified during a study of Ad26.COV2.S vaccination and SARS-CoV-2 variants. Across the whole study: A COV1001 Ad26.COV2.S trial-arm participant provided the sample.

This table comes from immunoSEQ multiplex PCR, and its TCRdb copy is limited to in-frame clones, with some not included. The profile covers around 400,000 clones, with 80% to 95% appearing a single time and 9.5% to 15% taken by the ten largest. Treatment described: 19 received Ad26.COV2.S at low or high dose, single or two shots; five or six received placebo; per-sample allocation not given. After the first vaccine or placebo injection, samples were drawn on day 63. Germline CDR1 KGHDR, CDR2 SFDVKD. V trimming: 3 bases; J trimming: 3 bases; junction bases outside the gene matches: 14. CDR3 length: 19 amino acids.

The sample consisted of peripheral blood, taken in a trial of Ad26.COV2.S vaccine versus placebo. This receptor was identified in a person aged 18 to 65 who received the Ad26.COV2.S COVID-19 vaccine or a placebo. The chain recombines TRBV24-1 with TRBJ2-2, with 8 bases lining up with TRBD2. CDR3 DNA: TGTGCCACCAGTGATCCCCCTCTCACGGGGGGGTATTACACCGGGGAGCTGTTTTTT. Amino acids: CATSDPPLTGGYYTGELFF.